This T cell receptor (beta chain) derives from a study of beta chain features in type 1 diabetes. Study observations and caveats: Type 1 diabetes patients had TCRB CDR3s that were shorter (moderately but significantly so) in all four CD4+ subsets. Healthy donors had naive, central memory and Treg TCRB repertoires that appeared less similar than those seen among patients. The cDNA sequencing approach could over-represent high-TCR-expressing cells.

Reverse transcribing all isolated RNA meant expressed TCRB transcripts were sequenced. It was found that naive, central memory and regulatory T cell samples averaged roughly 3.5 million reads. The data were produced by immunoSEQ multiplex PCR, yet TCRdb's version contains in-frame clones alone and is incomplete. The profile covers 95,000 to 150,000 clones, with 16% appearing a single time and over 2% taken by the ten largest. Comments on this clone: As yet, its antigen is unknown.

This CDR3 has 15 residues. The V and J ends lost 5 bases and 4 bases, in that order; junction bases with no gene match: 5. From germline, CDR1 is SGHNT and CDR2 YENEEA. The rearrangement uses TRBV11-3 and TRBJ2-1; TRBD1 aligns across 10 bases. This TCR came from a man aged 30 to 45 with type 1 diabetes. Sequences were obtained from central memory CD4+ T cells from blood. The CDR3 DNA sequence: TGTGCCAGCAGCACGAGGACAGGGGGATACAATGAGCAGTTCTTC. Its protein product is CASSTRTGGYNEQFF.